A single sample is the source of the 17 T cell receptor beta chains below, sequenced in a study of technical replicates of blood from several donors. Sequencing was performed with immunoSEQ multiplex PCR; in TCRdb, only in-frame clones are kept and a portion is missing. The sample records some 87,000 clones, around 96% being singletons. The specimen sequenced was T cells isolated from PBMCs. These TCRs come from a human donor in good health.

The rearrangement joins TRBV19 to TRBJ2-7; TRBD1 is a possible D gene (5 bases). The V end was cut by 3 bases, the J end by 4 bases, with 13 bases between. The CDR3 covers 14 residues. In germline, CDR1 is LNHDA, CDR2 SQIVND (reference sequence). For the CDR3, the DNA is TGTGCCAGTAGTATCGCCAGGGATTCTTACGAGCAGTACTTC. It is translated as CASSIARDSYEQYF.

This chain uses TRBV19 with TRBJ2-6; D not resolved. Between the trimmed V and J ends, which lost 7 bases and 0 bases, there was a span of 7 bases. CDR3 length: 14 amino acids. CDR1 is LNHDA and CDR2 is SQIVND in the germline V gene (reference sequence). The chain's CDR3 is CASNPISGANVLTF. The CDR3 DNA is TGTGCCAGTAACCCTATCTCTGGGGCCAACGTCCTGACTTTC.

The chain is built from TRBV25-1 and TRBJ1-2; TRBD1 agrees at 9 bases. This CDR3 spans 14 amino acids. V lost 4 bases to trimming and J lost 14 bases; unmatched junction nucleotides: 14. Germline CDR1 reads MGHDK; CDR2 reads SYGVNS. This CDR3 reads CASSGARDRESFTF. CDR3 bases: TGTGCCAGCAGTGGGGCCCGGGACAGGGAAAGTTTTACCTTC.

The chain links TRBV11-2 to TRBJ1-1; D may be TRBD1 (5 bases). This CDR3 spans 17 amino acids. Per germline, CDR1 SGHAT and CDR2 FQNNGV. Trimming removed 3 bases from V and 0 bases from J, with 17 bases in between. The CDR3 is CASSFLRPRGMNTEAFF. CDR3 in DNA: TGTGCCAGCAGCTTTTTGCGGCCGCGGGGCATGAACACTGAAGCTTTCTTT.

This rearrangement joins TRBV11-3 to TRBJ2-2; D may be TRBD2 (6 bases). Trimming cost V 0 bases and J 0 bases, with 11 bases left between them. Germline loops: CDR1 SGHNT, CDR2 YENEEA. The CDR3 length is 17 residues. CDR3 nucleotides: TGTGCCAGCAGCTTAGATGGCGGGGAAACGAACACCGGGGAGCTGTTTTTT. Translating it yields CASSLDGGETNTGELFF.

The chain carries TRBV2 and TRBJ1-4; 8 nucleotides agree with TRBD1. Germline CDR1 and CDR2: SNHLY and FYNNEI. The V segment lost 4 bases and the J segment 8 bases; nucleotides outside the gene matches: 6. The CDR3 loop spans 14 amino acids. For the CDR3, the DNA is TGTGCCAGCAGTGGGACAGGGAGAGGGGAAAAACTGTTTTTT. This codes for CASSGTGRGEKLFF.

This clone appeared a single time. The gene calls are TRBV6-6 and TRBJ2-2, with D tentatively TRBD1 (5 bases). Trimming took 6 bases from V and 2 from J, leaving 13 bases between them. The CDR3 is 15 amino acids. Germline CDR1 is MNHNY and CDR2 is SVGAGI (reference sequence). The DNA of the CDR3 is TGTGCCAGCAGCCACAGGAGATCAAACACCGGGGAGCTGTTTTTT. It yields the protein CASSHRRSNTGELFF.

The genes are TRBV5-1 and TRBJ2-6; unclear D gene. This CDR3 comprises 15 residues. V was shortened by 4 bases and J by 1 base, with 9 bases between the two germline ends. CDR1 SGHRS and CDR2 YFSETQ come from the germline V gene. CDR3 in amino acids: CASSTTVSGANVLTF. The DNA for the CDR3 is TGCGCCAGCAGCACCACGGTATCTGGGGCCAACGTCCTGACTTTC.

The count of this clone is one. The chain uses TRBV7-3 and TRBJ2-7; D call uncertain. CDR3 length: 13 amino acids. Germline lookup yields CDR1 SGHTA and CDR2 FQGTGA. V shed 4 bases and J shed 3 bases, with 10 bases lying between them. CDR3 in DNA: TGTGCCAGCAGCTCCTCTTCGGGCTACGAGCAGTACTTC. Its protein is CASSSSSGYEQYF.

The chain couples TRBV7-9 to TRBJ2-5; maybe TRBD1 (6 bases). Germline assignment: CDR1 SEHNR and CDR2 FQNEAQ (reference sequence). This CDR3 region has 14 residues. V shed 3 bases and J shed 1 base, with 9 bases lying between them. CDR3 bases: TGTGCCAGCAGCTTTGACAGGATCCAAGAGACCCAGTACTTC. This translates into CASSFDRIQETQYF.

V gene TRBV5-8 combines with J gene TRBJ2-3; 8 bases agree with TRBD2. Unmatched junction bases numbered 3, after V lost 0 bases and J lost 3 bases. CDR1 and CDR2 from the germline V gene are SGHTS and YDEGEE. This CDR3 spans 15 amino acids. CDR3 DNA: TGTGCCAGCAGCTTGGGTAGCGGGAATACAGATACGCAGTATTTT. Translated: CASSLGSGNTDTQYF.

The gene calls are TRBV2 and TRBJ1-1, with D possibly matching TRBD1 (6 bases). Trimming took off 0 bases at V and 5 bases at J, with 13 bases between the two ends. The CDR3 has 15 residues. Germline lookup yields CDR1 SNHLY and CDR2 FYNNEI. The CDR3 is CASSEAQGLRTEAFF. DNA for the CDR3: TGTGCCAGCAGTGAAGCTCAGGGGTTGCGGACTGAAGCTTTCTTT.

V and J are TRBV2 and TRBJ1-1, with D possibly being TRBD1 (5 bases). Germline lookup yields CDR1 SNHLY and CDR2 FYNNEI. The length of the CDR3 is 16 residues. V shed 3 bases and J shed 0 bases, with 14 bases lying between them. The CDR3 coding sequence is TGTGCCAGCAGTGATCGACAGCGTACCATGAACACTGAAGCTTTCTTT. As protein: CASSDRQRTMNTEAFF.

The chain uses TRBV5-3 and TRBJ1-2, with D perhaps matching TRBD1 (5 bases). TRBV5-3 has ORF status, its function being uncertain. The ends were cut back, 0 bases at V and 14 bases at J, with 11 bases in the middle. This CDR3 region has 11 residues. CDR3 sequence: CARSLESEGTF. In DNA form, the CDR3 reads TGTGCCAGAAGCTTGGAGTCGGAGGGGACCTTC.

The CDR3: CASSSLTGPYF. The CDR3 DNA sequence: TGTGCCAGCAGCTCCCTGACAGGGCCGTACTTC. This sequence joins TRBV11-2 and TRBJ2-7; 7 nucleotides match TRBD1. V was clipped by 4 bases and J by 12 bases; unmatched bases: 6. This CDR3 region has 11 residues. CDR1 and CDR2 (germline): SGHAT, FQNNGV.

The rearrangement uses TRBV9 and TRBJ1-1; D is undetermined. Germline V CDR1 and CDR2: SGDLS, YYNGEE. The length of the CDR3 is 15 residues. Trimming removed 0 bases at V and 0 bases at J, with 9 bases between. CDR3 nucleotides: TGTGCCAGCAGCGTAGCTCCAGGAATGAACACTGAAGCTTTCTTT. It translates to CASSVAPGMNTEAFF. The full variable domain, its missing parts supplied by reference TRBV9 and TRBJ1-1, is DSGVTQTPKHLITATGQRVTLRCSPRSGDLSVYWYQQSLDQGLQFLIQYYNGEERAKGNILERFSAQQFPDLHSELNLSSLELGDSALYFCASSVAPGMNTEAFFGQGTRLTVV.

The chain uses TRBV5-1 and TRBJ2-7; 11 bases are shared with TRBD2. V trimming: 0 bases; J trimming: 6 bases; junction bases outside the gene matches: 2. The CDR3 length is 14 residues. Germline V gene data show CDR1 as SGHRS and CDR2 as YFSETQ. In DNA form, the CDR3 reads TGCGCCAGCAGCTTGGGGCTAGCGGGAGGCGAGCAGTACTTC. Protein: CASSLGLAGGEQYF.